The T cell receptor (beta chain) under discussion was sequenced for a study of blood T cell repertoires in COVID-19. Study-level background: Donors in the United States, Italy and Spain gave samples during acute or convalescent COVID-19. T cells, B-cell-depleted T cells, or PBMCs supplied cDNA or gDNA.

In the original processing: From reference gene primer amplification, estimates of nucleated cell counts were derived. Assay: immunoSEQ multiplex PCR; the TCRdb copy retains only in-frame clones and omits some. The DNA was the basis for D and trimming; V, J and clone size are from that table. The table has approximately 110,000 clones, 85% to 90% seen once. Trimming cost V 6 bases and J 4 bases, with 15 bases left between them. This CDR3 comprises 14 residues. Per germline, CDR1 SNHLY and CDR2 FYNNEI. The receptor was derived from a woman older than 75 with acute or convalescent COVID-19. The V and J genes are TRBV2 and TRBJ2-5; a possible D gene is TRBD2 (6 bases). The sequencing input was peripheral blood. The CDR3: CASRDPGSGETQYF. CDR3 in DNA: TGTGCCAGCAGGGATCCAGGTAGCGGAGAGACCCAGTACTTC.